This T cell receptor (beta chain) was observed in a study of blood T cells in healthy people across ages. Study-wide points: Among T cells, TCR beta diversity per million cells dropped roughly linearly as age rose.

Sample-barcoded 5' priming and a J-beta primer mix drove a second PCR of roughly 6 to 12 cycles. Each cDNA molecule received a tag from a template-switch adaptor that had 12 random nucleotides. TCRdb independently ran MiXCR on the 5' RACE reads; one entry per CDR3 protein. Of around 1.5 million distinct CDR3 sequences in the sample, 55% to 75% are singletons; the top ten hold about 6.7%. The CDR3 extends over 12 amino acids. The germline V gene has CDR1 MNHEY and CDR2 SMNVEV (reference sequence). Trimming removed 5 bases from V and 11 bases from J; junction bases left unmatched: 2. Note on this clonotype: What it binds is not known.

Every sample had a minimum of 6.5 million PBMCs isolated. The J gene is TRBJ2-3, the V gene TRBV27; 12 bases agree with TRBD2. This receptor was obtained from a man aged 18 to 35 in good health. The specimen sequenced was blood. CDR3 in DNA: TGTGCCAGCAGTCCACTAGCGGGGGGGCAGTATTTT. Protein sequence: CASSPLAGGQYF.